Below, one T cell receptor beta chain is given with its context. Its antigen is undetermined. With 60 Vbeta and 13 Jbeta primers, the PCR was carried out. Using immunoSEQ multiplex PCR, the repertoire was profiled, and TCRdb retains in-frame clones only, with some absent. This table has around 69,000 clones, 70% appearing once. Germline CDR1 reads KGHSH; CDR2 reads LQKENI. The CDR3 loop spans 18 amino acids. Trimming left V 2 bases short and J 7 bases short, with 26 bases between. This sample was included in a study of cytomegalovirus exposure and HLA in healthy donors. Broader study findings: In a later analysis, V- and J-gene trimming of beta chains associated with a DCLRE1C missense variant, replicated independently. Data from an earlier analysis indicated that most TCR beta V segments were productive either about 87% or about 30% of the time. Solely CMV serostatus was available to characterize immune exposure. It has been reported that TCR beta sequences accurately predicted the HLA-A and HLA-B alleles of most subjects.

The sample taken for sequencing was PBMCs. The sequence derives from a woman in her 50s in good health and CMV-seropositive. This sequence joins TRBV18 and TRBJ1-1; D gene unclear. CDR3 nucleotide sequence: TGTGCCAGCTCACCAACTCCCCCGACCAGGACTATAGCGGGTGAAGCTTTCTTT. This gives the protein CASSPTPPTRTIAGEAFF.